This TCR beta chain was captured by sequencing in a study of blood T cells in healthy people across ages. With a J-beta primer mix and a sample-barcoded 5' primer, a second PCR ran roughly 6 to 11 cycles. From the 5' RACE reads, TCRdb called clonotypes with MiXCR, one entry per CDR3 protein. The table includes hundreds of thousands of distinct CDR3 sequences, 49% detected once. Points from the study as a whole: The long-lived group displayed more naive CD4+ cells, plus higher diversity, than the aged donors did.

With respect to this clonotype: Its specificity is not known.

Germline trimming cut 2 bases from V and 2 bases from J; bases unmatched to any gene: 7. The germline V gene encodes CDR1 SGHRS and CDR2 YFSETQ. The CDR3 extends over 15 amino acids. The study isolated at least 6.5 million PBMCs from each sample. At least 5.5 micrograms of total RNA were extracted per sample. The specimen was blood. This receptor was taken from a woman in her sixties or seventies in good health. The gene calls are TRBV5-1 and TRBJ2-7; TRBD1 agrees at 7 bases. The CDR3 sequence is CASSFRGSGAYEQYF. In DNA, the CDR3 is TGCGCCAGCAGCTTCAGGGGGAGTGGGGCCTACGAGCAGTACTTC. The full variable domain, its missing parts supplied by reference TRBV5-1 and TRBJ2-7, is KAGVTQTPRYLIKTRGQQVTLSCSPISGHRSVSWYQQTPGQGLQFLFEYFSETQRNKGNFPGRFSGRQFSNSRSEMNVSTLELGDSALYLCASSFRGSGAYEQYFGPGTRLTVT.